This is a list of T cell receptor beta chains from one sample in a study of blood T cell repertoires in COVID-19. Measured with immunoSEQ multiplex PCR; TCRdb has only the in-frame clones, and not every one. This sample has approximately 30,000 clones, with around 87% found just once. The sequencing sample was made of peripheral blood. Source of these receptors: a human donor in a cohort sampled during active COVID-19. Both conserved end residues are part of each CDR3. D genes are given only for firm matches. For some rows the clone size is stated as once, few or many, or as a class when expanded; others skip it.

j_call	d_call	v_call	cdr3_length	clone_size	cdr3_nt	cdr3_aa
TRBJ2-1	TRBD2	TRBV7-2	16	once	TGTGCCAGCAGCTTAGGCCTAGCGGGGGGGCTCAATGAGCAGTTCTTC	CASSLGLAGGLNEQFF
TRBJ1-1	-	TRBV6-5	14	-	TGTGCCAGCAGACCAGGGATGTTGAACACTGAAGCTTTCTTT	CASRPGMLNTEAFF
TRBJ1-3	TRBD1	TRBV11-2	16	once	TGTGCCAGCAGTGAGAGACAGGGGGGATCTGGAAACACCATATATTTT	CASSERQGGSGNTIYF
TRBJ1-5	-	TRBV2	14	-	TGTGCCAGCACCCTACAGGACAGCAATCAGCCCCAGCATTTT	CASTLQDSNQPQHF
TRBJ1-5	TRBD1	TRBV28	16	-	TGTGCCAGCAGTTTATATAGAGGGGGCGGTAATCAGCCCCAGCATTTT	CASSLYRGGGNQPQHF
TRBJ2-7	-	TRBV4-1	15	-	TGCGCCAGCAGCCAATTACATTGGGCGGGCGAGGAGCAGTACTTC	CASSQLHWAGEEQYF
TRBJ2-5	-	TRBV6-5	13	-	TGTGCCAGCAGTTACACTTCCGGGGAGACCCAGTACTTC	CASSYTSGETQYF
TRBJ2-3	TRBD2	TRBV27	14	-	TGTGCCAGCAGTTCGGTAGCGGGGGAAGATACGCAGTATTTT	CASSSVAGEDTQYF
TRBJ1-5	-	TRBV7-2	15	once	TGTGCCAGCAGCCCCGGCATTACTACTAATCAGCCCCAGCATTTT	CASSPGITTNQPQHF
TRBJ2-2	TRBD2	TRBV11-2	15	few	TGTGCCAGCAGCTTGCGGGGGGCTAACACCGGGGAGCTGTTTTTT	CASSLRGANTGELFF
TRBJ2-3	TRBD1	TRBV24-1	17	-	TGTGCCACCGAGCCGGGACAGGGGGCTCTTGGGACAGATACGCAGTATTTT	CATEPGQGALGTDTQYF
TRBJ2-3	TRBD2	TRBV7-2	13	-	TGTGCCAGCAGCTTGAATGAGAGGGAGGGAAGGTATTTT	CASSLNEREGRYF
TRBJ1-1	TRBD1	TRBV29-1	12	-	TGCAGCGTGACAGGGGGTGACACTGAAGCTTTCTTT	CSVTGGDTEAFF
TRBJ1-4	-	TRBV12-3/TRBV12-4	12	-	TGTGCCAGCAGTTTCGTAAATGAAAAACTGTTTTTT	CASSFVNEKLFF
TRBJ1-5	-	TRBV10-2	13	-	TGCGCCAGCAGCGGACAGAGCAATCAGCCCCAGCATTTT	CASSGQSNQPQHF
TRBJ2-3	-	TRBV6-5	11	-	TGTGCCAGCTACCGGGAAGATACGCAGTATTTT	CASYREDTQYF
TRBJ1-4	TRBD1	TRBV4-2	17	few	TGTGCCAGCAGCCAAGTTAGTTGGGACAGGCTCGGAGAAAAACTGTTTTTT	CASSQVSWDRLGEKLFF
TRBJ1-1	TRBD1	TRBV19	14	-	TGTGCCAGTAGCCTAGGACAGGAGAACACTGAAGCTTTCTTT	CASSLGQENTEAFF
TRBJ1-2	TRBD1	TRBV5-1	17	-	TGCGCCAGCAGCTTGGATGGACAGGGATTACTTAACTATGGCTACACCTTC	CASSLDGQGLLNYGYTF
TRBJ2-1	TRBD1	TRBV7-2	14	-	TGTGCCAGCAGCTTCCAGGGGGCCTACAATGAGCAGTTCTTC	CASSFQGAYNEQFF
TRBJ2-3	-	TRBV5-4	15	-	TGTGCCAGCAGCGCCATACAGCAAAGCACAGATACGCAGTATTTT	CASSAIQQSTDTQYF
TRBJ2-3	TRBD2	TRBV6-5	15	few	TGTGCCAGCAGTCATAGCGGGGGTAGCACAGATACGCAGTATTTT	CASSHSGGSTDTQYF
TRBJ1-5	-	TRBV2	13	few	TGTGCCAGCAGTGGGCCAGTCAATCAGCCCCAGCATTTT	CASSGPVNQPQHF
TRBJ2-1	TRBD1	TRBV7-2	15	-	TGTGCCAGCAGCTCCCGGACAGGGGGTGACAATGAGCAGTTCTTC	CASSSRTGGDNEQFF
TRBJ2-2	TRBD2	TRBV9	17	-	TGTGCCAGCAGCGTAGATTTCTTAGCGGGGCAACCTCGGGAGCTGTTTTTT	CASSVDFLAGQPRELFF
TRBJ1-2	TRBD1	TRBV15	12	-	TGTGCCACCAGTGACAGGGGTTATGGCTACACCTTC	CATSDRGYGYTF
TRBJ1-5	-	TRBV2	16	-	TGTGCCAGCAGGGAGCTTACAGGGCTCAGGAATCAGCCCCAGCATTTT	CASRELTGLRNQPQHF
TRBJ2-7	TRBD1	TRBV9	14	-	TGTGCCAGCAGCTTCCGGGACAGGGGCTACGAGCAGTACTTC	CASSFRDRGYEQYF
TRBJ2-6	-	TRBV10-3	18	-	TGTGCCATCAGTGAGTCAATAGGAATGGGGAGTGGGGCCAACGTCCTGACTTTC	CAISESIGMGSGANVLTF
TRBJ1-2	-	TRBV24-1	14	-	TGTGCCACCAGTGATCCCTCTCGGGGCTATGGCTACACCTTC	CATSDPSRGYGYTF
TRBJ1-5	TRBD1	TRBV15	15	-	TGTGCCACCAGCTCCCGGGACAGCGTCAATCAGCCCCAGCATTTT	CATSSRDSVNQPQHF
TRBJ2-1	-	TRBV24-1	12	-	TGTGCCACCAGTGAGAGAGGGTTTGAGCAGTTCTTC	CATSERGFEQFF
TRBJ2-3	TRBD2	TRBV18	14	-	TGTGCCAGCTCCGGAGCGGGGGGCACAGATACGCAGTATTTT	CASSGAGGTDTQYF
TRBJ2-7	-	TRBV6-2/TRBV6-3	12	-	TGTGCCAGCAGTCCAACAGCCTACGAGCAGTACTTC	CASSPTAYEQYF
TRBJ2-1	TRBD1	TRBV18	16	-	TGTGCCAGCTCACCCCCGGGACAGGGGGCGTCCAATGAGCAGTTCTTC	CASSPPGQGASNEQFF
TRBJ1-5	TRBD1	TRBV6-2/TRBV6-3	15	-	TGTGCCAGCAGGTACCGGGACAGAAAAAATCAGCCCCAGCATTTT	CASRYRDRKNQPQHF
TRBJ2-1	TRBD2	TRBV18	15	-	TGTGCCAGCTCACCAGTGGCTAGCGGGACCAATGAGCAGTTCTTC	CASSPVASGTNEQFF
TRBJ1-5	-	TRBV6-9	8	-	TGTGCCAGCAGTTATCGGCATTTT	CASSYRHF
TRBJ1-2	-	TRBV10-3	13	-	TGTGCCATCACCCCTACAGGGAACTATGGCTACACCTTC	CAITPTGNYGYTF
TRBJ1-6	TRBD1	TRBV13	17	-	TGTGCCAGCGGGAAAGGGGCTAACAGGGGGCGCGGTTCACCCCTCCACTTT	CASGKGANRGRGSPLHF
TRBJ1-5	-	TRBV28	14	-	TGTGCCAGCAGTCCAGGTGTGAGTAATCAGCCCCAGCATTTT	CASSPGVSNQPQHF
TRBJ1-4	-	TRBV5-1	14	-	TGCGCCAGCAGCTTTTCAGGGGTAGATGAAAAACTGTTTTTT	CASSFSGVDEKLFF
TRBJ2-2	-	TRBV6-2/TRBV6-3	16	-	TGTGCCAGCAGTACACGACCCACGGGGAGTACCGGGGAGCTGTTTTTT	CASSTRPTGSTGELFF
TRBJ1-1	TRBD1	TRBV7-9	15	-	TGTGCCAGCAGCTTCCAGGGGGCATTGGGCACTGAAGCTTTCTTT	CASSFQGALGTEAFF
TRBJ2-3	-	TRBV27	18	once	TGTGCCAGCAGTTTAAGGGATTCTGGCGGGACTAGCACAGATACGCAGTATTTT	CASSLRDSGGTSTDTQYF
TRBJ2-2	TRBD1	TRBV24-1	14	-	TGTGCCACCAGGGACAGGGGGCTCGTCGGGGAGCTGTTTTTT	CATRDRGLVGELFF